This passage covers 30 T cell receptor beta chains from one sample sequenced in a study of T cell clonotyping in hematopoietic cell transplantation. The assay was immunoSEQ multiplex PCR, and TCRdb's table has in-frame clones only and misses some. The repertoire holds about 36,000 clones, with roughly 95% as singletons. Specified time point: recipient sample about 28 days before transplant, after cytoreduction. The source material was peripheral blood mononuclear cells, sampled before stem cell transplant. Receptor source: a man aged 40-49 years with chronic myeloid leukemia. Some clones in this sample may be carry-over from other donors' samples.

Only one count was recorded for this clone. The V and J genes are TRBV4-2 and TRBJ1-5; D is uncertain. The V end lost 4 bases, the J end lost 5 bases, and 9 bases lay between the germline ends. There are 13 residues in the CDR3. Per the germline V gene, CDR1 is LGHNA and CDR2 is YNFKEQ. DNA for the CDR3: TGTGCCAGCAGCCTCTCCGGGGATCAGCCCCAGCATTTT. It translates to CASSLSGDQPQHF.

CDR3 bases: TGTGCCAGCAGTTATATAGGGGAGAACACTGAAGCTTTCTTT. Amino acids: CASSYIGENTEAFF. The J gene is TRBJ1-1, the V gene TRBV6-7, with D possibly matching TRBD1 (5 bases). TRBV6-7 is flagged as an ORF with uncertain function. The CDR3 consists of 14 residues. Trimming removed 3 bases at V and 1 base at J, with 9 bases between.

The V and J genes are TRBV19 and TRBJ2-7; D might be TRBD2 (6 bases). Germline CDR1 is LNHDA and CDR2 is SQIVND (reference sequence). The V end was cut by 6 bases, the J end by 1 base, with 10 bases between. There are 13 residues in the CDR3. The CDR3 DNA sequence: TGTGCCAGTAGCCAGGAGGGTTCCTACGAGCAGTACTTC. Protein sequence: CASSQEGSYEQYF.

The chain links TRBV29-1 to TRBJ1-2, with D maybe TRBD1 (5 bases). Per the germline V gene, CDR1 is SQVTM and CDR2 is ANQGSEA. The CDR3 is made up of 13 amino acids. Trimming took off 8 bases at V and 2 bases at J, with 15 bases between the two ends. Written as DNA, the CDR3 is TGCAGCCTAGCGGGGGGAGGGAACTATGGCTACACCTTC. Residues: CSLAGGGNYGYTF.

The chain employs TRBV4-2 and TRBJ2-2; possibly TRBD2 for D (5 bases). V was cut by 5 bases and J by 0 bases, with 13 bases left in between. The V gene's germline CDR1 is LGHNA and CDR2 YNFKEQ. The CDR3 sequence is 16 residues long. For the CDR3, the DNA is TGTGCCAGCAGCTTTGAAGAGGGTACGAACACCGGGGAGCTGTTTTTT. It is translated as CASSFEEGTNTGELFF.

This clone came up a few times. V usage is TRBV28 and J usage is TRBJ2-3; TRBD2 aligns across 9 bases. The length of the CDR3 is 18 residues. In germline, CDR1 is MDHEN, CDR2 SYDVKM. V lost 4 bases, J lost 5 bases, and 16 bases stayed unmatched. The CDR3 is CASSSLGLAGPVGDTQYF. CDR3 sequence (DNA): TGTGCCAGCAGTTCCTTAGGCCTAGCGGGACCGGTGGGAGATACGCAGTATTTT.

The chain carries TRBV29-1 and TRBJ1-5, with D maybe TRBD1 (6 bases). Germline assignment: CDR1 SQVTM and CDR2 ANQGSEA. This CDR3 region has 12 residues. V lost 3 bases and J 12 bases, leaving 15 bases between the germline ends. The CDR3 nucleotides read TGCAGCGTTGAGGACGGATTAGGGGGCCAGCATTTT. Amino acids: CSVEDGLGGQHF.

A single count supports this clone. This chain joins TRBV6-5 and TRBJ2-1; no clear D. There are 12 residues in the CDR3. In germline, CDR1 is MNHEY, CDR2 SVGAGI. V lost 6 bases and J lost 6, with 9 bases in between. The CDR3 DNA reads as TGTGCCAGCAGCCGCGATTTCAATGAGCAGTTCTTC. Amino acid sequence: CASSRDFNEQFF.

This chain uses TRBV10-3 with TRBJ2-7; TRBD1 matches 9 bases. The ends lost 4 bases at V and 7 bases at J; junction bases unmatched: 8. This CDR3 is 14 amino acids long. Per the germline V gene, CDR1 is ENHRY and CDR2 is SYGVKD. The CDR3 nucleotides read TGTGCCATCAGTGCCGGACAGGGGCCCGCGGAGCAGTACTTC. Residues: CAISAGQGPAEQYF.

The CDR3 bases are TGTGCCAGCAGCGTCGCGGGCCTAGACACCGGGGAGCTGTTTTTT. Amino acid sequence: CASSVAGLDTGELFF. V gene TRBV9 combines with J gene TRBJ2-2; weak D call: TRBD2 (5 bases). The CDR3 length is 15 residues. Per the germline V gene, CDR1 is SGDLS and CDR2 is YYNGEE. V was shortened by 2 bases and J by 3 bases, with 11 bases between the two germline ends.

The chain has TRBV27 and TRBJ2-7; 7 nucleotides agree with TRBD2. Trimming cost V 2 bases and J 5 bases; bases outside gene matches: 3. The CDR3 covers 13 residues. Germline lookup yields CDR1 MNHEY and CDR2 SMNVEV (reference sequence). Written as DNA, the CDR3 is TGTGCCAGCAGTTTAGGACTAGGGAACGAGCAGTACTTC. Translation: CASSLGLGNEQYF.

The CDR3 region has the DNA TGTGCCAGCAGCCCCTCGGGACAGATCTCCTACGAGCAGTACTTC. Translated: CASSPSGQISYEQYF. The J gene is TRBJ2-7, the V gene TRBV6-1; TRBD1 matches at 7 bases. Germline lookup yields CDR1 MNHNS and CDR2 SASEGT. V was clipped by 6 bases and J by 0 bases; unmatched bases: 8. The CDR3 runs to 15 residues.

The chain carries TRBV19 and TRBJ2-2; D might be TRBD2 (5 bases). Germline V gene data show CDR1 as LNHDA and CDR2 as SQIVND (reference sequence). Trimming shortened V by 7 bases and J by 6 bases, and 15 bases separated the two germline ends. The CDR3 loop spans 14 amino acids. CDR3 sequence (DNA): TGTGCCAGTAAAGAAGAGGGCCGCGCCGGGGAGCTGTTTTTT. Its translation is CASKEEGRAGELFF.

The CDR3 protein is CASGQGPHEQYF. For the CDR3, the DNA is TGTGCCAGCGGGCAGGGGCCCCACGAGCAGTACTTC. The chain links TRBV7-2 to TRBJ2-7, with TRBD1 as a possible D gene (6 bases). This CDR3 is 12 amino acids long. The germline V gene has CDR1 SGHTA and CDR2 FQGNSA. V gave up 8 bases and J gave up 5 bases, with 13 bases separating them.

The rearrangement joins TRBV4-1 to TRBJ2-7; no clear D gene. Trimming cost V 0 bases and J 3 bases, with 6 bases left between them. Per the germline V gene, CDR1 is MGHRA and CDR2 is YSYEKL. The CDR3 runs to 13 residues. The CDR3 region has the DNA TGCGCCAGCAGCCAAGATAGGCTCTACGAGCAGTACTTC. This gives the protein CASSQDRLYEQYF.

This rearrangement joins TRBV11-2 to TRBJ1-6; 8 bases are shared with TRBD1. CDR1 is SGHAT and CDR2 is FQNNGV in the germline V gene. Trimming took 6 bases from V and 10 from J; bases not matched to a gene: 8. CDR3 length: 14 amino acids. The CDR3 protein is CASRPTGGRSPLHF. CDR3 sequence (DNA): TGTGCCAGCAGGCCTACAGGGGGAAGATCACCCCTCCACTTT.

The chain recombines TRBV7-3 with TRBJ1-1; D is unclear. This CDR3 region has 14 residues. Deletions cut 5 bases from V and 7 bases from J, with 17 bases between. Germline loops: CDR1 SGHTA, CDR2 FQGTGA. CDR3 in amino acids: CASSPTEGEGEAFF. The DNA of the CDR3 is TGTGCCAGCAGCCCGACCGAGGGTGAGGGTGAAGCTTTCTTT.

The DNA for the CDR3 is TGTGCCTGGAGTACTGTTGGGTATGAGACCCAGTACTTC. Protein product: CAWSTVGYETQYF. V usage is TRBV30 and J usage is TRBJ2-5; the D is unclear. CDR1 is GTSNPN, CDR2 SVGIG, per germline (reference sequence). The CDR3 is made up of 13 amino acids. Trimming took 2 bases from V and 5 from J, leaving 12 bases between them. Using reference TRBV30 and TRBJ2-5 for the parts outside the CDR3, the full variable domain is SQTIHQWPATLVQPVGSPLSLECTVEGTSNPNLYWYRQAAGRGLQLLFYSVGIGQISSEVPQNLSASRPQDRQFILSSKKLLLSDSGFYLCAWSTVGYETQYFGPGTRLLVL.

The chain is built from TRBV4-3 and TRBJ1-1; D remains ambiguous. Germline V gene data show CDR1 as LGHNA and CDR2 as YSLEER. Trimming cost V 4 bases and J 1 base, with 10 bases left between them. CDR3 length: 14 amino acids. CDR3 protein: CASSPSWQNTEAFF. CDR3 sequence (DNA): TGCGCCAGCAGCCCTTCGTGGCAGAACACTGAAGCTTTCTTT.

This clone was found once. The V gene is TRBV7-2, the J gene TRBJ1-1; possibly TRBD1 for D (5 bases). The CDR3 has 13 residues. The V end lost 1 base, the J end lost 6 bases, and 9 bases lay between the germline ends. CDR1 and CDR2 (germline): SGHTA, FQGNSA. CDR3 DNA: TGTGCCAGCAGCTTAGTTCGGGGGGCTGAAGCTTTCTTT. Its protein product is CASSLVRGAEAFF.

The V and J genes are TRBV30 and TRBJ1-6; no reliable D call. Per germline, CDR1 GTSNPN and CDR2 SVGIG (reference sequence). The CDR3 spans 13 residues. Trimming took 5 bases from V and 8 from J, leaving 13 bases between them. In DNA, the CDR3 is TGTGCCTGGGGACCTTCCGGGGATTCACCCCTCCACTTT. Translating it yields CAWGPSGDSPLHF. The variable domain in full, with the rest retrieved from reference TRBV30 and TRBJ1-6, is SQTIHQWPATLVQPVGSPLSLECTVEGTSNPNLYWYRQAAGRGLQLLFYSVGIGQISSEVPQNLSASRPQDRQFILSSKKLLLSDSGFYLCAWGPSGDSPLHFGNGTRLTVT.

This chain uses TRBV4-3 with TRBJ2-3; 9 positions agree with TRBD2. Germline CDR1 reads LGHNA; CDR2 reads YSLEER. This CDR3 is built from 16 residues. The V and J ends lost 5 bases and 6 bases, in that order; junction bases with no gene match: 12. CDR3 nucleotides: TGCGCCAGCAGCTCGGGCGGGGGGGCTTACTCCGATACGCAGTATTTT. Residues: CASSSGGGAYSDTQYF.

This chain joins TRBV7-9 and TRBJ2-1; D is undetermined. V shed 8 bases and J shed 0 bases, with 11 bases lying between them. This CDR3 is built from 14 residues. Per germline, CDR1 SEHNR and CDR2 FQNEAQ (reference sequence). CDR3 in amino acids: CASSLLSSYNEQFF. Written as DNA, the CDR3 is TGTGCCAGCTCCCTTCTGAGCTCCTACAATGAGCAGTTCTTC.

This rearrangement joins TRBV28 to TRBJ1-5; TRBD1 matches 7 bases. The CDR3 covers 15 residues. Germline CDR1 is MDHEN and CDR2 is SYDVKM. Germline trimming cut 6 bases from V and 6 bases from J; bases unmatched to any gene: 11. The chain's CDR3 is CASSSFDREIQPQHF. The CDR3 coding sequence is TGTGCCAGCAGCTCTTTCGACAGGGAAATTCAGCCCCAGCATTTT.

The rearrangement uses TRBV11-3 and TRBJ2-7, with 8 bases matching TRBD1. J lost 0 bases, V lost 5 bases, and 9 bases had no gene match. The germline gives CDR1 SGHNT, CDR2 YENEEA. The CDR3 has 16 residues. The CDR3 protein is CASSNPGDRISYEQYF. CDR3 nucleotides: TGTGCCAGCAGCAATCCCGGGGACAGGATCTCCTACGAGCAGTACTTC.

The chain is built from TRBV12-5 and TRBJ1-2, with 7 positions matching TRBD1. Germline V gene lookup returns CDR1 LGHNT and CDR2 FRNRAP. The length of the CDR3 is 16 residues. The junction had 8 bases not matched to a gene; V was cut back by 3 bases and J by 1 base. The CDR3 spells CASGFGEGASNYGYTF. As DNA, the CDR3 is TGTGCTAGTGGTTTTGGGGAGGGGGCAAGTAACTATGGCTACACCTTC.

The chain is built from TRBV6-6 and TRBJ1-2; D is undetermined. Germline V lookup: CDR1 MNHNY, CDR2 SVGAGI (reference sequence). Trimming removed 2 bases at V and 5 bases at J, with 15 bases between. The CDR3 totals 15 residues. The CDR3 is CASSYGPPTKYGYTF. The CDR3 DNA sequence: TGTGCCAGCAGTTACGGGCCGCCCACAAAATATGGCTACACCTTC.

The chain carries TRBV30 and TRBJ2-7; D perhaps matches TRBD1 (5 bases). Looked up from germline, CDR1 is GTSNPN and CDR2 is SVGIG (reference sequence). The CDR3 sequence is 13 residues long. V was shortened by 3 bases and J by 0 bases, with 9 bases between the two germline ends. The CDR3 DNA reads as TGTGCCTGGAGCCCAGGGATCTCCTACGAGCAGTACTTC. Its protein product is CAWSPGISYEQYF.

V gene TRBV6-1 combines with J gene TRBJ2-7; 11 nucleotides agree with TRBD2. J lost 2 bases, V lost 5 bases, and 5 bases had no gene match. This CDR3 spans 15 amino acids. The germline V gene has CDR1 MNHNS and CDR2 SASEGT. CDR3 in amino acids: CASSTLAGGPYEQYF. The CDR3 coding sequence is TGTGCCAGCAGTACCCTAGCGGGGGGTCCCTACGAGCAGTACTTC.

The V and J genes are TRBV4-2 and TRBJ2-7; D might be TRBD1 (6 bases). Per germline, CDR1 LGHNA and CDR2 YNFKEQ. V was cut by 4 bases and J by 3 bases, with 16 bases left in between. The CDR3 extends over 15 amino acids. CDR3 bases: TGTGCCAGCAGCCGGGACAAAAATGGGATCTACGAGCAGTACTTC. Protein: CASSRDKNGIYEQYF.